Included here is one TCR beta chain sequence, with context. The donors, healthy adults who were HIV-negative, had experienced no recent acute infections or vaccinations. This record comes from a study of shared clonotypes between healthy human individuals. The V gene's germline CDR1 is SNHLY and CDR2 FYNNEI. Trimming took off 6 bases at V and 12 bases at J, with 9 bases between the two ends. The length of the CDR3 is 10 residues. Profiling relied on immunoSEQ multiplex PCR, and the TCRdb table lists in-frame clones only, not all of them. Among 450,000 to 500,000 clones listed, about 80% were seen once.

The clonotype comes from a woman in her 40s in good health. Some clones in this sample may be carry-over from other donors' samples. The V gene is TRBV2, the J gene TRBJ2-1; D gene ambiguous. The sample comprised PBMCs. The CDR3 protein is CASREYGQFF. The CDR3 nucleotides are TGTGCCAGCAGGGAGTATGGGCAGTTCTTC.